This T cell receptor beta chain was captured by sequencing in a study of T cells in Graves' hyperthyroidism and ophthalmopathy. Study outcomes and limitations: A 13 V-J signature model discriminated ophthalmopathy versus stable hyperthyroidism.

In its sample, this clonotype was seen many times. Its antigen is not known. The CDR3 totals 14 residues. Looked up from germline, CDR1 is PRHDT and CDR2 is FYEKMQ (reference sequence). V was clipped by 5 bases and J by 0 bases, with 11 bases between them. Regions amplified from RNA transcripts were the TCR beta CDR3 regions. In the first-round RT-PCR of the TCR CDR3, the HTBI primer set was used. TCRdb ran MiXCR on the multiplex PCR reads and lists one entry per CDR3 protein. The sample lists about 600,000 distinct CDR3 sequences; approximately 15% were seen once. Ophthalmopathy patients had moderate-to-severe active disease, CAS ≥3, NOSPECS ≥4, and disease duration under 3 months. Any patient presenting with uncontrolled infection, other autoimmune disease, pregnancy or lactation was left out.

The clonotype was recovered from a woman between 18 and 30 years old with Graves' ophthalmopathy. The chain combines TRBV13 with TRBJ2-7; D gene ambiguous. The sequenced sample consisted of blood. The CDR3 region is CASSLFSGSYEQYF. In DNA form, the CDR3 reads TGTGCCAGCAGCCTCTTCTCCGGCTCCTACGAGCAGTACTTC.